These 26 T cell receptor beta chains share one sample of origin, sequenced in a study of shared clonotypes between healthy human individuals. Here immunoSEQ multiplex PCR was the method, and the copy in TCRdb shows in-frame clones only, minus some. The sample lists about 1 million clones, 60% to 80% occurring once. The sample taken for sequencing was memory CD4+ T cells sorted from blood. The subset is: CD45RA-negative fraction. The source of these receptors is a man between 18 and 35 years old in good health.

The rearrangement uses TRBV25-1 and TRBJ1-1, with D perhaps TRBD1 (6 bases). The CDR3 is 15 residues long. Germline V lookup: CDR1 MGHDK, CDR2 SYGVNS. Trimming shortened V by 8 bases and J by 3 bases, and 19 bases separated the two germline ends. CDR3: CASSNGQTRDTEAFF. The CDR3 bases are TGTGCCAGCTCAAACGGACAGACTAGGGACACTGAAGCTTTCTTT.

The rearrangement uses TRBV5-4 and TRBJ2-4; D may be TRBD1 or TRBD2 (5 bases each). The germline V and J ends were trimmed by 4 bases and 7 bases, with 15 bases remaining between them. The V gene's germline CDR1 is SGHNT and CDR2 YYREEE (reference sequence). The length of the CDR3 is 14 residues. CDR3: CASSARGVLNIQYF. The CDR3 DNA sequence: TGTGCCAGCAGCGCCCGGGGCGTTCTGAACATTCAGTACTTC.

The CDR3: CASSSSAYNQPQHF. CDR3 nucleotide sequence: TGTGCCAGTAGTAGCTCGGCGTACAATCAGCCCCAGCATTTT. The rearrangement uses TRBV19 and TRBJ1-5; D unresolved. CDR3 length equals 14 residues. Germline V gives CDR1 LNHDA, CDR2 SQIVND (reference sequence). Trimming stripped 4 bases from V and 3 bases from J, with 10 bases between.

The chain employs TRBV9 and TRBJ2-1; possible D gene TRBD2, 5 bases. Trimming left V 6 bases short and J 4 bases short, with 14 bases between. CDR3 length: 14 residues. Germline CDR1 SGDLS, CDR2 YYNGEE. CDR3 region: CASNRLGEYNEQFF. The CDR3 nucleotides are TGTGCCAGCAATCGCCTCGGGGAGTACAATGAGCAGTTCTTC.

In this sample, this clone turned up a few times. The gene calls are TRBV19 and TRBJ2-7, with TRBD1 identical over 8 bases. Losses at the gene ends were 0 bases for V and 7 bases for J; bases not matched to a gene: 11. There are 16 residues in the CDR3. CDR1 and CDR2 (germline): LNHDA, SQIVND (reference sequence). The CDR3 nucleotides are TGTGCCAGTAGTATAGACCGGACAGGGATGTCGAGGGAGCAGTACTTC. This sequence encodes CASSIDRTGMSREQYF.

The chain combines TRBV9 with TRBJ2-5, with 7 bases matching TRBD2. With 3 bases clipped from V and 4 bases from J, the junction kept 6 bases outside the gene matches. CDR3 size: 14 residues. Per germline, CDR1 SGDLS and CDR2 YYNGEE. In nucleotides, the CDR3 is TGTGCCAGCAGCGGGAGGGCGGGAGTAGAGACCCAGTACTTC. Translating it yields CASSGRAGVETQYF.

This clone was seen more than once but under ten times. Other DNA sequences in this specimen translate into the identical CDR3. The chain is built from TRBV18 and TRBJ2-5; D is ambiguous. CDR1 and CDR2 (germline): KGHSH, LQKENI. The V end was cut by 1 base, the J end by 1 base, with 7 bases between. There are 14 residues in the CDR3. The CDR3 region is CASSPRRVQETQYF. In DNA form, the CDR3 reads TGTGCCAGCTCACCACGCCGGGTCCAAGAGACCCAGTACTTC.

This clone was detected only a few times. This sample also contains other DNA sequences that code for the same CDR3. The rearrangement uses TRBV5-1 and TRBJ1-1; D is undetermined. The ends were cut back, 0 bases at V and 0 bases at J, with 6 bases in the middle. The CDR3 loop spans 14 amino acids. Germline CDR1 and CDR2: SGHRS and YFSETQ. The CDR3 loop is CASSLGTMNTEAFF. As DNA, the CDR3 is TGCGCCAGCAGCTTGGGGACCATGAACACTGAAGCTTTCTTT.

About this clone: At the DNA level, this CDR3 is encoded by other sequences in the same sample as well. J is TRBJ2-7 and V is TRBV6-5; D is possibly TRBD1 (6 bases). The CDR3 length is 11 residues. Per the germline V gene, CDR1 is MNHEY and CDR2 is SVGAGI. V lost 6 bases, J lost 3 bases, and 6 bases lay in between. The CDR3 nucleotides are TGTGCCAGCAGGGACAGCTACGAGCAGTACTTC. Amino acid sequence: CASRDSYEQYF.

V gene TRBV6-1 combines with J gene TRBJ1-5, with D unclear. Germline V lookup: CDR1 MNHNS, CDR2 SASEGT. The ends were cut back, 7 bases at V and 3 bases at J, with 13 bases in the middle. This CDR3 has 14 residues. The chain's CDR3 is CASTFKQFNQPQHF. The CDR3, as DNA: TGTGCCAGCACTTTTAAGCAGTTCAATCAGCCCCAGCATTTT.

The CDR3 DNA reads TGCAGCGTTGGAGGGGGGACTAATGAAAAACTGTTTTTT. Protein product: CSVGGGTNEKLFF. The chain joins TRBV29-1 to TRBJ1-4, with D possibly TRBD1 on 6 matching bases. The CDR3 contains 13 residues. Trimming shortened V by 4 bases and J by 2 bases, and 8 bases separated the two germline ends. CDR1 and CDR2 from the germline V gene are SQVTM and ANQGSEA. Filled out from reference TRBV29-1 and TRBJ1-4, the complete variable domain reads SAVISQKPSRDICQRGTSLTIQCQVDSQVTMMFWYRQQPGQSLTLIATANQGSEATYESGFVIDKFPISRPNLTFSTLTVSNMSPEDSSIYLCSVGGGTNEKLFFGSGTQLSVL.

Ten or more counts support this clone. The CDR3 DNA reads TGTGCCAGCAGTGAAGAGGGTTCGAGACCCACCGGGGAGCTGTTTTTT. It is translated as CASSEEGSRPTGELFF. This chain links TRBV25-1 with TRBJ2-2, with D maybe TRBD2 (5 bases). The V end was cut by 2 bases, the J end by 4 bases, with 14 bases between. CDR3 length: 16 residues. Germline V gives CDR1 MGHDK, CDR2 SYGVNS.

This chain joins TRBV23-1 and TRBJ2-3; the D gene could be TRBD1 or TRBD2 (5 bases each). TRBV23-1 carries the ORF label, with uncertain function. The CDR3 loop spans 15 amino acids. Between the trimmed V and J ends, which lost 3 bases and 0 bases, there was a span of 10 bases. CDR3 nucleotide sequence: TGCGCCAGCAGTCATGGGGGAACTAGCACAGATACGCAGTATTTT. This codes for CASSHGGTSTDTQYF.

V and J are TRBV10-2 and TRBJ2-3, with 8 bases aligning to TRBD2. V was pared by 6 bases and J by 1 base, with 6 bases of the junction left unmatched. Per germline, CDR1 WSHSY and CDR2 SAAADI. The CDR3 extends over 15 amino acids. In nucleotides, the CDR3 is TGCGCCAGCAGCCTGACTAGCGTACGCACAGATACGCAGTATTTT. It encodes CASSLTSVRTDTQYF.

The J gene is TRBJ2-3, the V gene TRBV19; D call uncertain. The CDR3 extends over 15 amino acids. Trimming left V 3 bases short and J 3 bases short, with 13 bases between. Germline V gene data show CDR1 as LNHDA and CDR2 as SQIVND (reference sequence). CDR3: CASSMWRKGTDTQYF. The CDR3 bases are TGTGCCAGTAGTATGTGGCGGAAAGGTACAGATACGCAGTATTTT.

J is TRBJ1-1 and V is TRBV5-1, with no clear D. The CDR3 is 14 amino acids. In germline, CDR1 is SGHRS, CDR2 YFSETQ. Trimming cost V 1 base and J 0 bases, with 7 bases left between them. The CDR3 DNA reads TGCGCCAGCAGCTTGCAGGAAATGAACACTGAAGCTTTCTTT. This encodes CASSLQEMNTEAFF.

This clone came up many times. V usage is TRBV7-2 and J usage is TRBJ1-3, with D unclear. V lost 1 base and J lost 0, with 7 bases in between. This CDR3 has 15 residues. Germline lookup yields CDR1 SGHTA and CDR2 FQGNSA. The CDR3 coding sequence is TGTGCCAGCAGCTTAGGTGAACACTCTGGAAACACCATATATTTT. As protein: CASSLGEHSGNTIYF.

This clone has at least ten counts. CDR3: CASSEMVEQYF. The CDR3, as DNA: TGTGCCAGCAGTGAAATGGTCGAGCAGTACTTC. This chain links TRBV6-1 with TRBJ2-7; no definite D call. Trimming took 2 bases from V and 6 from J, leaving 5 bases between them. The CDR3 spans 11 residues. From germline, CDR1 is MNHNS and CDR2 SASEGT.

The chain uses TRBV28 and TRBJ2-7; TRBD1 aligns across 9 bases. CDR1 is MDHEN, CDR2 SYDVKM, per germline. Losses at the gene ends were 7 bases for V and 4 bases for J; bases not matched to a gene: 11. The CDR3 sequence is 15 residues long. CDR3 region: CASTTGQGMPYEQYF. The CDR3 DNA follows: TGTGCCAGCACTACGGGACAGGGTATGCCGTACGAGCAGTACTTC.

This clone showed up just a few times. The chain employs TRBV2 and TRBJ1-1; 11 nucleotides line up with TRBD1. J gave up 11 bases and V 4 bases, and 9 bases lay outside the gene matches. Germline CDR1 reads SNHLY; CDR2 reads FYNNEI. This CDR3 is 14 amino acids long. The CDR3 is CASSVRDRGSEAFF. In DNA, the CDR3 is TGTGCCAGCAGTGTCCGGGACAGGGGGTCAGAGGCTTTCTTT.

The chain carries TRBV18 and TRBJ2-5; 7 bases are a match to TRBD1. The length of the CDR3 is 14 residues. The trim removed 3 bases at V and 7 bases at J, leaving 8 bases unmatched. Looked up from germline, CDR1 is KGHSH and CDR2 is LQKENI. The CDR3 bases are TGTGCCAGCTCACCCGACAGGGCGGTGGGGACCCAGTACTTC. It translates to CASSPDRAVGTQYF. Drawing the rest from reference TRBV18 and TRBJ2-5, the complete variable domain is NAGVMQNPRHLVRRRGQEARLRCSPMKGHSHVYWYRQLPEEGLKFMVYLQKENIIDESGMPKERFSAEFPKEGPSILRIQQVVRGDSAAYFCASSPDRAVGTQYFGPGTRLLVL.

The chain combines TRBV14 with TRBJ1-1; possibly TRBD1 for D (5 bases). The V end was cut by 5 bases, the J end by 6 bases, with 13 bases between. The germline V gene has CDR1 SGHDN and CDR2 FVKESK. The CDR3 runs 13 residues. DNA of the CDR3: TGTGCCAGCAGCGCCAGGGTCGGCGCTGAAGCTTTCTTT. Its protein is CASSARVGAEAFF.

This clone was detected only a few times. This chain uses TRBV30 with TRBJ1-5, with a tentative D call TRBD1 (6 bases). The ends were cut back, 1 base at V and 13 bases at J, with 14 bases in the middle. The germline V gene encodes CDR1 GTSNPN and CDR2 SVGIG (reference sequence). The CDR3 sequence is 12 residues long. The CDR3 spells CAWSALGQSQHF. The DNA of the CDR3 is TGTGCCTGGAGTGCCTTGGGACAATCACAGCATTTT.

This rearrangement joins TRBV27 to TRBJ2-5, with D possibly matching TRBD2 (6 bases). Trimming cost V 6 bases and J 7 bases, with 9 bases left between them. CDR3 length: 11 residues. In germline, CDR1 is MNHEY, CDR2 SMNVEV (reference sequence). The CDR3 DNA is TGTGCCAGCAGCCCCGGGGGGACCCAGTACTTC. The encoded protein is CASSPGGTQYF.

The chain uses TRBV30 and TRBJ1-2; D is undetermined. The CDR3 covers 13 residues. Trimming pared 5 bases from V and 6 bases from J, leaving 16 bases between. Germline CDR1 is GTSNPN and CDR2 is SVGIG (reference sequence). CDR3 region: CAWSATGVDGYTF. The CDR3 DNA reads as TGTGCCTGGTCCGCGACTGGAGTCGATGGCTACACCTTC.

The CDR3, as DNA: TGTGCCAGCAGTGAAAGTGCAGGATTAGCCTCGGGGTATGGCTACACCTTC. It codes for CASSESAGLASGYGYTF. The chain recombines TRBV6-1 with TRBJ1-2; no definite D call. Trimming removed 2 bases from V and 5 bases from J, with 21 bases in between. The CDR3 covers 17 residues. Germline CDR1 and CDR2: MNHNS and SASEGT.